The text below deals with one TCR beta chain. Its antigen is not identified. TCRdb processed the 5' RACE reads again and assigns one entry to each CDR3 protein, with no DNA. The sample totals about 400,000 distinct CDR3 sequences. This sample was included in a study of T cells expressing NK-cell markers. Study-wide findings and caveats: Among several donors, these clonotypes also ranked first in the CD3+CD56-NKG2C+ fraction.

The origin of this receptor is a woman between 50 and 59 years old in good health. The specimen was blood T cells: a sorted CD56 or NKG2C T cell subset, CD4+ or CD8+ T cells, or bulk PBMC T cells (not recorded which).

CDR3 in amino acids: CSVGARNSGANVLTF. This rearrangement joins TRBV29-1 to TRBJ2-6. Looked up from germline, CDR1 is SQVTM and CDR2 is ANQGSEA. This CDR3 is 15 amino acids long. Variable domain in full (rest from reference TRBV29-1 and TRBJ2-6): SAVISQKPSRDICQRGTSLTIQCQVDSQVTMMFWYRQQPGQSLTLIATANQGSEATYESGFVIDKFPISRPNLTFSTLTVSNMSPEDSSIYLCSVGARNSGANVLTFGAGSRLTVL.